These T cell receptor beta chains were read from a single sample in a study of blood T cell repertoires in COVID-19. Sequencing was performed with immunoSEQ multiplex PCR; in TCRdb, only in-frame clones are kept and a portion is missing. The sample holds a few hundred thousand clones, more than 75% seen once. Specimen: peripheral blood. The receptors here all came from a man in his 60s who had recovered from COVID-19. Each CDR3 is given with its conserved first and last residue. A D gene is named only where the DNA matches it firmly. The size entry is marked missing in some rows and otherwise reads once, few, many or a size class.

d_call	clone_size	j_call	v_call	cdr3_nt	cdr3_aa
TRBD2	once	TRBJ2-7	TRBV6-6	TGTGCCACCTCTAGACTAGCGGACTACGAGCAGTACTTC	CATSRLADYEQYF
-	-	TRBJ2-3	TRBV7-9	TGTGCCAGCAGCTTATGGCGGGGCGGCACAGATACGCAGTATTTT	CASSLWRGGTDTQYF
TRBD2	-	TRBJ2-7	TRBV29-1	TGCAGCGTTGGGACTAGCGGGACCTACGAGCAGTACTTC	CSVGTSGTYEQYF
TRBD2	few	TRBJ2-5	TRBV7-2	TGTGCCAGCAGCGGATCTAGCGGGAGCAGAGAGACCCAGTACTTC	CASSGSSGSRETQYF
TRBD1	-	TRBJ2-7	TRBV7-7	TGTGCCAGCAGCTTAGGCCGCGACAGGGGCTTCCCCTACGAGCAGTACTTC	CASSLGRDRGFPYEQYF
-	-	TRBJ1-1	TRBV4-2	TGTGCCAGCAGCCATCTTCAGGCTTTGAACACTGAAGCTTTCTTT	CASSHLQALNTEAFF
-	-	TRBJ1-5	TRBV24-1	TGTGCCACCAGTGACAGGGGATCGTATCAGCCCCAGCATTTT	CATSDRGSYQPQHF
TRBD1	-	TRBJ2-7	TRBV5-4	TGTGCCAGCAGCAAAAAGGACAGGGCAGGGAAGCAGTACTTC	CASSKKDRAGKQYF
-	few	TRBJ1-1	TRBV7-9	TGTGCCAGCAGCCCCAGGCGGGTCACTGAAGCTTTCTTT	CASSPRRVTEAFF
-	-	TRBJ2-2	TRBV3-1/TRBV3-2	TGTGCCAGCAGCCAAAGGGAGACCGGGGAGCTGTTTTTT	CASSQRETGELFF
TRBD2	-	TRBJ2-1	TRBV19	TGTGCCAGTAGTATCCCCCCCGGGGGGATAAGCTCCTACAATGAGCAGTTCTTC	CASSIPPGGISSYNEQFF
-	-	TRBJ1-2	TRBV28	TGTGCCAGCAACCCGGGCGGGGGAGCTAACTATGGCTACACCTTC	CASNPGGGANYGYTF
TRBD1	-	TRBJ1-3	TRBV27	TGTGCCAGCAGTTTATGGGGACAGGGAAGAAACACCATATATTTT	CASSLWGQGRNTIYF
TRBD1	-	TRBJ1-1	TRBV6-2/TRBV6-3	TGTGCCAGCAGTGGGACAGGGCTTGGGAACACTGAAGCTTTCTTT	CASSGTGLGNTEAFF
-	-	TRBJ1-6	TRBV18	TGTGCCAGCTCACCCGATAATTCACCCCTCCACTTT	CASSPDNSPLHF
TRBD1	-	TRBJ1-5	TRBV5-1	TGCGCCAGCAGCCGGGACAGTTCCGATCAGCCCCAGCATTTT	CASSRDSSDQPQHF
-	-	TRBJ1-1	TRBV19	TGTGCCAGTAGTGCGGGCCCTCCGTCAGTTGGGGCTGAAGCTTTCTTT	CASSAGPPSVGAEAFF
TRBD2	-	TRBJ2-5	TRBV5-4	TGTGCCAGCAGCTTGGAAGGGCTAGCGGGGAAAGAGACCCAGTACTTC	CASSLEGLAGKETQYF
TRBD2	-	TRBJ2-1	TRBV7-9	TGTGCCAGCAGCAAACTTCTAGCGGGAGCTAGCGATGAGCAGTTCTTC	CASSKLLAGASDEQFF
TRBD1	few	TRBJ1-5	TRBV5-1	TGCGCCAGCAGCGTAGGACAGGGAAGCCAGCCCCAGCATTTT	CASSVGQGSQPQHF
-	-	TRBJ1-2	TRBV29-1	TGCAGCGTTGCCCAGGGGATAGGATATGGCTACACCTTC	CSVAQGIGYGYTF
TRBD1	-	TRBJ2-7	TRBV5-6	TGTGCCAGCAGCTTTGGTGGGACAGGGGGGCGCGAGCAGTACTTC	CASSFGGTGGREQYF
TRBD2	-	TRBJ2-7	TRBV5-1	TGCGCCAGCCGCACTAGCGGCGACTCCTACGAGCAGTACTTC	CASRTSGDSYEQYF
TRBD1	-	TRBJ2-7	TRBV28	TGTGCCAGCAGAAGAGGGGGCAGGGGGACCCTCTCCTACGAGCAGTACTTC	CASRRGGRGTLSYEQYF
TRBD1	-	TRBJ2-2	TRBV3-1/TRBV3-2	TGTGCCAGCAGCCAAGGGGGGACAGGGGCCGGGGAGCTGTTTTTT	CASSQGGTGAGELFF
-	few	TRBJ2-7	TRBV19	TGTGCCAGTAGTATCGACAGGACCTACGAGCAGTACTTC	CASSIDRTYEQYF
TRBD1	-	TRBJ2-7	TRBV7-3	TGTGCCAGCAGCCTAAGTCCAGGGGGCAACTACGAGCAGTACTTC	CASSLSPGGNYEQYF
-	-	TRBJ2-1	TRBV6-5	TGTGCCAGCAGTTCCCCGCTAGGGGGGGTCGGGAATGAGCAGTTCTTC	CASSSPLGGVGNEQFF
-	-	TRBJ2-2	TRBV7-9	TGTGCCAGCAGCGGGACAACGAACACCGGGGAGCTGTTTTTT	CASSGTTNTGELFF
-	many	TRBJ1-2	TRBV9	TGTGCCAGCAGCCCAGCGAAGGGGAACTATGGCTACACCTTC	CASSPAKGNYGYTF
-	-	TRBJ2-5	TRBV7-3	TGTGCCAGCAGCTTAACCGGGGTTCAAGAGACCCAGTACTTC	CASSLTGVQETQYF
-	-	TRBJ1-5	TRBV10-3	TGTGCCATCGGGGCGGGGGGGCGTCAGCCCCAGCATTTT	CAIGAGGRQPQHF
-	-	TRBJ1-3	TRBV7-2	TGTGCCAGCAGCCTCGGGCCGGCAGGGCCCTCTGGAAACACCATATATTTT	CASSLGPAGPSGNTIYF
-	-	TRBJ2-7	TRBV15	TGTGCCACCAGCAGAGATCCGGTTAATCATCTGCTTCCCCACGAGCAGTACTTC	CATSRDPVNHLLPHEQYF
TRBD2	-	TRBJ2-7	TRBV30	TGTGCCTGGAGTGTAAGCCGGGTTAGCGGGTCCCACGAGCAGTACTTC	CAWSVSRVSGSHEQYF
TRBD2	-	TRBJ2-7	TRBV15	TGTGCCACCAGCAGAAGAACTAGCGGGACCCTCGAGCAGTACTTC	CATSRRTSGTLEQYF
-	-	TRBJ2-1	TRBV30	TGTGCCTGGAGTGTTGGTAGTGTCAATGAGCAGTTCTTC	CAWSVGSVNEQFF
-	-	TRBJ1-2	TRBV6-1	TGTGCCAGCAGTGAAGCCTCAGGACAGTTGTTAGGGTATGGCTACACCTTC	CASSEASGQLLGYGYTF
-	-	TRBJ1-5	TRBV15	TGTGCCACCAGCCCTCAGGATTATAGCAATCAGCCCCAGCATTTT	CATSPQDYSNQPQHF